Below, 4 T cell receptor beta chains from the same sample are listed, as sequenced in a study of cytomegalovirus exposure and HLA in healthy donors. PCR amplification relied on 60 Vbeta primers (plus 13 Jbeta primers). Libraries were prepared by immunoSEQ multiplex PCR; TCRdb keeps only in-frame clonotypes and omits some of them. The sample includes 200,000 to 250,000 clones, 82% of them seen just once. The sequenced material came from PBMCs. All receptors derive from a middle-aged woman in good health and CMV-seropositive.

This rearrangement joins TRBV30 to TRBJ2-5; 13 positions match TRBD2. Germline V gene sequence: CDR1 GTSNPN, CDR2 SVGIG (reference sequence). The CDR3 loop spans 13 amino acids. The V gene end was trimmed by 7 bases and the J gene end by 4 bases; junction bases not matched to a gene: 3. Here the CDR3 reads CASRTSGRETQYF. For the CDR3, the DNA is TGTGCCTCTCGGACTAGCGGGAGAGAGACCCAGTACTTC.

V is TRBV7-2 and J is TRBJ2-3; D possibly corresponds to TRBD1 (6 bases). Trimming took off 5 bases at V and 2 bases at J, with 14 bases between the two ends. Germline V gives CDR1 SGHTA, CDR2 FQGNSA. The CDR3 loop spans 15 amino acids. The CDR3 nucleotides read TGTGCCAGCAGCGGGCGGACAGTACCCACAGATACGCAGTATTTT. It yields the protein CASSGRTVPTDTQYF.

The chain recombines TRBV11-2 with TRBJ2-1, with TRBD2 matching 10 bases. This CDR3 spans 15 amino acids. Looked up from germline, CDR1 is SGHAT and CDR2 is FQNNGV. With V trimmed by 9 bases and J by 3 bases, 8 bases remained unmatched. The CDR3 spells CASGGLASVYNEQFF. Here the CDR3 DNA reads TGTGCCAGTGGGGGACTAGCGAGCGTCTACAATGAGCAGTTCTTC.

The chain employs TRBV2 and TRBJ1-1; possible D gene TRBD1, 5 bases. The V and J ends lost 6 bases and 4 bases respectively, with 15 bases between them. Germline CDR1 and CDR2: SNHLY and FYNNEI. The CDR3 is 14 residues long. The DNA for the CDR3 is TGTGCCAGCAGGCGGGGGGATGTGGGCACTGAAGCTTTCTTT. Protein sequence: CASRRGDVGTEAFF.